This entry lists 8 T cell receptor beta chains sequenced from one sample in a study of shared clonotypes between healthy human individuals. TCRdb's copy holds only in-frame clones and misses some; the assay was immunoSEQ multiplex PCR. The profile covers about 2.1 million clones, with 90% to 95% appearing a single time and around 1.7% taken by the ten largest. Naive CD8 cells were CD45RO-negative, positively selected for CCR7, excluding terminally differentiated effector memory CD45RA+ cells. Specimen: naive CD8+ T cells from PBMCs. The receptors originated from a young man in good health. Some clones in this sample may be carry-over from other donors' samples.

The chain links TRBV6-6 to TRBJ2-7; TRBD2 is a possible D gene (5 bases). There are 15 residues in the CDR3. The germline V gene has CDR1 MNHNY and CDR2 SVGAGI (reference sequence). V shed 6 bases and J shed 3 bases, with 18 bases lying between them. The CDR3: CASSYGVGSLYEQYF. The CDR3 region has the DNA TGTGCCAGCAGCTACGGGGTTGGTTCACTCTACGAGCAGTACTTC.

This chain joins TRBV6-6 and TRBJ2-1; D gene uncertain. This CDR3 comprises 14 residues. Germline CDR1 is MNHNY and CDR2 is SVGAGI (reference sequence). The germline V and J ends were trimmed by 6 bases and 5 bases, with 14 bases remaining between them. CDR3 residues: CASSSPRSDNEQFF. The CDR3 coding sequence is TGTGCCAGCAGCTCTCCCCGCTCGGACAATGAGCAGTTCTTC.

The chain carries TRBV27 and TRBJ1-1; 12 bases line up with TRBD1. Trimming cost V 2 bases and J 6 bases; bases outside gene matches: 10. From germline, CDR1 is MNHEY and CDR2 SMNVEV (reference sequence). This CDR3 region has 17 residues. The CDR3 loop is CASSLERDRGRVAEAFF. The CDR3 nucleotides read TGTGCCAGCAGTTTAGAGCGGGACAGGGGGCGGGTCGCTGAAGCTTTCTTT.

As concerns this clone: Additional DNA sequences in this sample encode the identical CDR3. As DNA, the CDR3 is TGCGCCAGCAGCCAGGATCCAGGACAGTCCTACGAGCAGTACTTC. Protein: CASSQDPGQSYEQYF. The chain employs TRBV4-3 and TRBJ2-7, with TRBD1 as a possible D gene (6 bases). V shed 3 bases and J shed 1 base, with 13 bases lying between them. Germline V lookup: CDR1 LGHNA, CDR2 YSLEER. This CDR3 is built from 15 residues.

Of note for this clone: This sample also contains other DNA sequences that code for the same CDR3. The chain has TRBV7-8 and TRBJ1-1; 7 positions agree with TRBD1. The CDR3 extends over 15 amino acids. Per germline, CDR1 SGHVS and CDR2 FQNEAQ. The V and J ends lost 1 base and 2 bases, in that order; junction bases with no gene match: 4. The CDR3 bases are TGTGCCAGCAGCTTAGTCTACAGGGGCAACACTGAAGCTTTCTTT. It is translated as CASSLVYRGNTEAFF.

The chain combines TRBV15 with TRBJ1-4; D is uncertain. Germline V CDR1 and CDR2: LNHNV, YYDKDF (reference sequence). CDR3 length equals 15 residues. V shed 5 bases and J shed 0 bases, with 10 bases lying between them. CDR3 sequence reads: CATSQSLATNEKLFF. In DNA, the CDR3 is TGTGCCACCAGCCAATCTCTTGCAACTAATGAAAAACTGTTTTTT.

The chain employs TRBV27 and TRBJ2-7; 8 bases are shared with TRBD2. This CDR3 has 13 amino acids. The V gene end was trimmed by 6 bases and the J gene end by 3 bases; junction bases not matched to a gene: 4. Germline values: CDR1 MNHEY, CDR2 SMNVEV (reference sequence). CDR3 amino acids: CASRSGSLYEQYF. Here the CDR3 DNA reads TGTGCCAGCAGGAGCGGGAGCCTCTACGAGCAGTACTTC.

The chain employs TRBV7-9 and TRBJ1-1, with D maybe TRBD1 (5 bases). Trimming left V 4 bases short and J 11 bases short, with 14 bases between. This CDR3 has 12 residues. Germline V gene sequence: CDR1 SEHNR, CDR2 FQNEAQ (reference sequence). In DNA form, the CDR3 reads TGTGCCAGCAGCTACGCGGGACCACGGGCTTTCTTT. Translating it yields CASSYAGPRAFF.